This TCR beta chain was obtained from a study of regulatory T cells in long-lasting Graves disease. General study results and limits: The sample size was small, and this may have reduced accuracy.

Sample time point: persistent/refractory GD, antithyroid drugs over 5 years with positive TRAb. Preparation of the TCR library used RNA extracted from PBMCs. Per American Thyroid Association guidelines, Graves' disease was diagnosed. Through Arm-PCR of CDR3 regions and iRepertoire HTBI primers, TCR beta libraries were built. TCRdb independently ran MiXCR on the multiplex PCR reads; one entry per CDR3 protein. The sample gives approximately 350,000 distinct CDR3 sequences, approximately 23% of which show up once; 25% to 35% is in the top ten. The J segment lost 1 base and the V segment lost 3 bases, leaving 8 bases of the junction unmatched. CDR3 length: 15 residues. The V gene's germline CDR1 is GTSNPN and CDR2 SVGIG (reference sequence). Turning to this clonotype: The antigen remains undetermined.

Specimen: peripheral blood mononuclear cells (PBMCs), collected when the disease was refractory, from a patient treated with antithyroid drugs. V and J are TRBV30 and TRBJ1-2, with 7 nucleotides matching TRBD1. The TCR was taken from a woman in her 40s with Graves disease. The CDR3 bases are TGTGCCTGGAGAAAGACAGGGACCTTTAACTATGGCTACACCTTC. This sequence encodes CAWRKTGTFNYGYTF.